This T cell receptor (beta chain) was retrieved from a study of identical twins. Points from the study as a whole: An excess of low generation probability was shown by twin-shared out-of-frame alpha sequences.

This clonotype has only a few counts. Its specificity is unknown. Using its own MiXCR run on the 5' RACE reads, TCRdb lists one record per CDR3 protein. The sample shows some 730,000 distinct CDR3 sequences, about 18% of them seen only once. This CDR3 contains 15 residues. V was pared by 0 bases and J by 3 bases, with 11 bases between. Per the germline V gene, CDR1 is DFQATT and CDR2 is SNEGSKA (reference sequence). This sample was also put to use in a study of T cells expressing NK-cell markers.

V is TRBV20-1 and J is TRBJ2-2, with a tentative D call TRBD1 (5 bases). The source of this sequence is a woman aged 18-30 years in good health. The sequenced sample consisted of PBMCs. CDR3 sequence: CSARELGPDTGELFF. The CDR3 nucleotides are TGCAGTGCTAGAGAGTTGGGGCCTGACACCGGGGAGCTGTTTTTT.